This T cell receptor (beta chain) came from a study of blood T cell repertoires in COVID-19 (dated by TCRdb to 2020 to 2021). Study-level background: The collaborator samples originated in the United States, Italy and Spain and spanned the acute and convalescent phases of COVID-19. The prospective study material was composed of cDNA or gDNA derived from T cells, B-cell-depleted T cells, or PBMCs. Subjects who had been exposed to COVID-19, were actively infected with it, or had recovered from it provided the deeply sampled blood TCRbeta repertoires that made up the dataset. The repertoires were made available in a free public database intended to serve as a resource for research on the immune response to SARS-CoV-2. The samples were drawn from two sources: the first 160 participants of the ongoing ImmuneRACE study, and approximately 1,300 subjects contributed by 6 global collaborators. The sample metadata nearly always contained a de-identified subject ID, COVID-19 status, age in years and sex. Where available, HLA class I and class II types were obtained from metadata supplied by the sample provider rather than from assay-based typing.

Note on this clone: Its antigen has not been determined. Base-call qualities are not available, and no considerably larger clone is one nucleotide away.

A distance of 15 bases separates the germline ends of V and J, which lose 5 bases and 7 bases respectively. Reading from cysteine to phenylalanine, the CDR3 counts 14 amino acids. Only the CDR3 part of the read is kept: 42 bases, read in frame from the first base. Looking up the germline V gene yields CDR1 KGHSH and CDR2 LQKENI. Each collaborating institution followed its own protocols to collect whole blood in K2EDTA tubes. For TCRbeta analysis, collaborators shipped samples as frozen whole blood, isolated PBMCs, or DNA extracted from either of those sample types. TCRbeta CDR3 regions were amplified from genomic DNA by means of the immunoSEQ Assay, a bias-controlled multiplex PCR. Regarding the original processing steps: The number of nucleated cells in each sample was estimated by amplification of reference gene primers within the assay. Sequence reads were collapsed and filtered to measure the absolute abundance of every unique TCRbeta CDR3 rearrangement. Productive Simpson clonality was computed per sample as the square root of Simpson's diversity index over productive rearrangements. The table comes from immuneACCESS by way of TCRdb, which keeps in-frame sequences with V and J called. Part of the clones is missing from these tables; in studies checked, under half for an unresolved V gene and the rest for unknown reasons. For V, J and clone size, that table is used; D and trimming come from the DNA. The sample contains about 120,000 clones, 80% of them found a single time. The top ten clonotypes cover 16% of the sample.

The paper as a whole reports these results and caveats: How much clinical and demographic metadata was included differed by source and by participant, and the metadata was provided uncurated.

The sequencing sample was made of peripheral blood. This sequence originates from a man aged 60-69 years with active or convalescent COVID-19. This sequence uses TRBV18 and TRBJ1-5, with a tentative D gene TRBD1 over 6 matching bases. The sequence in DNA is TGTGCCAGCTCAGCACGCGGGGGCGGACAGCCCCAGCATTTT. Its amino acids are CASSARGGGQPQHF. Joined to the reference TRBV18 and TRBJ1-5 proteins, this CDR3 gives the full variable domain: NAGVMQNPRHLVRRRGQEARLRCSPMKGHSHVYWYRQLPEEGLKFMVYLQKENIIDESGMPKERFSAEFPKEGPSILRIQQVVRGDSAAYFCASSARGGGQPQHFGDGTRLSIL.